Given below is one TCR beta chain in context. What it binds is not known. This sample is part of a study of CD4 T cells in relation to SARS-CoV-2 and coronaviruses. Overall study: TCR beta CDR3s were sequenced after approximately nine-day antigen culture of PBMCs. Crossreactive spike epitopes shared across donors were mapped to their HLA restriction. Controls used an HIV-1 Nef peptide pool or no peptide.

Assay: immunoSEQ multiplex PCR; the TCRdb copy retains only in-frame clones and omits some. The sample lists under 20,000 clones; approximately 80% were seen once. Before the COVID-19 pandemic, during about 2010-2018, CD4+ T cells were taken from unexposed donors. Isolation of CD4+ T cells took place after roughly nine days in culture. Cells permitting, SARS-CoV-2 S/N and four cold-coronavirus spikes were tested on unexposed-donor CD4+ T cells. The sequence was collected from a human donor in good health. Source material: CD4+ T cells from PBMCs, cultured in vitro.

CDR3 DNA sequence: TGTGCCAGCAGCTTAGTGGGAGGGCCCGAGCAGTACTTC. This codes for CASSLVGGPEQYF. The rearrangement uses TRBV7-8 and TRBJ2-7; the match to TRBD2 covers 7 bases. Losses at the gene ends were 1 base for V and 6 bases for J; bases not matched to a gene: 3. The CDR3 is made up of 13 amino acids. Germline loops: CDR1 SGHVS, CDR2 FQNEAQ.